The 28 T cell receptor beta chains given below trace back to one sample, sequenced in a study of shared clonotypes between healthy human individuals. The naive CD8 population came from CD45RO-negative cells selected for CCR7, without terminally differentiated effector memory CD45RA+ cells. Some clones are missing from TCRdb's copy, which holds only in-frame ones; the method was immunoSEQ multiplex PCR. The table lists 550,000 to 650,000 clones, approximately 96% of them singletons. Sample: naive CD8+ T cells sorted from blood. These receptor sequences come from a woman aged 25 to 39 in good health.

This chain links TRBV5-1 with TRBJ1-3, with 7 bases identical to TRBD1. Germline V lookup: CDR1 SGHRS, CDR2 YFSETQ. Trimming removed 5 bases from V and 9 bases from J; junction bases left unmatched: 20. CDR3 size: 17 residues. The CDR3 loop is CASSHKPGQWSRGTIYF. DNA of the CDR3: TGCGCCAGCAGTCACAAACCGGGACAGTGGTCAAGGGGCACCATATATTTT.

The rearrangement uses TRBV27 and TRBJ2-1; 10 positions agree with TRBD2. Looked up from germline, CDR1 is MNHEY and CDR2 is SMNVEV (reference sequence). This CDR3 has 16 amino acids. Trimming removed 0 bases from V and 7 bases from J; junction bases left unmatched: 6. CDR3 bases: TGTGCCAGCAGTTTATCCCCAGGGACTAGCGTTAATGAGCAGTTCTTC. Its translation is CASSLSPGTSVNEQFF.

The chain joins TRBV10-1 to TRBJ2-3; a possible D gene is TRBD2 (5 bases). The CDR3 contains 14 residues. V was cut by 0 bases and J by 6 bases, with 10 bases left in between. In germline, CDR1 is WNHNN, CDR2 SYGVQD (reference sequence). CDR3 coding DNA: TGCGCCAGCAGTGAGTCGGTGGGAGACGATACGCAGTATTTT. Its protein product is CASSESVGDDTQYF.

V is TRBV25-1 and J is TRBJ2-1; D gene uncertain. Trimming pared 6 bases from V and 9 bases from J, leaving 6 bases between. This CDR3 is 10 amino acids long. Germline CDR1 reads MGHDK; CDR2 reads SYGVNS. The CDR3 sequence is CASRGAEQFF. CDR3 DNA sequence: TGTGCCAGCAGAGGAGCTGAGCAGTTCTTC.

The chain links TRBV5-4 to TRBJ2-1; 12 positions agree with TRBD2. Trimming cost V 5 bases and J 8 bases; bases outside gene matches: 5. The V gene's germline CDR1 is SGHNT and CDR2 YYREEE (reference sequence). CDR3 size: 14 residues. Here the CDR3 reads CASRLAGGNDEQFF. CDR3 DNA: TGTGCCAGCAGGCTAGCGGGAGGGAACGATGAGCAGTTCTTC.

V gene TRBV14 combines with J gene TRBJ2-1; TRBD2 matches at 10 bases. CDR1 is SGHDN and CDR2 is FVKESK in the germline V gene. The ends lost 0 bases at V and 4 bases at J; junction bases unmatched: 6. This CDR3 has 17 residues. CDR3 in amino acids: CASSQESGTSVYNEQFF. In nucleotides, the CDR3 is TGTGCCAGCAGCCAAGAATCCGGGACTAGCGTTTACAATGAGCAGTTCTTC.

J is TRBJ2-1 and V is TRBV27, with D perhaps matching TRBD1 (6 bases). Trimming removed 2 bases at V and 9 bases at J, with 14 bases between. CDR3 length equals 14 residues. Germline values: CDR1 MNHEY, CDR2 SMNVEV (reference sequence). The CDR3 region is CASSLAQGYGEQFF. The CDR3 DNA reads TGTGCCAGCAGTTTAGCACAGGGATACGGTGAGCAGTTCTTC.

The chain couples TRBV6-1 to TRBJ2-7; D is perhaps TRBD1 or TRBD2 (5 bases each). CDR1 and CDR2 from the germline V gene are MNHNS and SASEGT. V was clipped by 0 bases and J by 2 bases, with 14 bases between them. CDR3 size: 16 residues. The CDR3 loop is CASSEALPRETYEQYF. As DNA, the CDR3 is TGTGCCAGCAGTGAAGCGCTACCCAGGGAGACCTACGAGCAGTACTTC.

The DNA for the CDR3 is TGTGCCAGCAGCTTAATAACAACTAGTCAAAATGAGCAGTTCTTC. Encoded protein: CASSLITTSQNEQFF. The chain combines TRBV7-9 with TRBJ2-1, with D possibly being TRBD2 (5 bases). The CDR3 loop spans 15 amino acids. CDR1 SEHNR and CDR2 FQNEAQ come from the germline V gene (reference sequence). V was pared by 2 bases and J by 7 bases, with 15 bases between.

This clone was observed once. The gene calls are TRBV19 and TRBJ2-5; 7 positions match TRBD2. The germline V gene has CDR1 LNHDA and CDR2 SQIVND (reference sequence). Unmatched junction bases numbered 11, after V lost 3 bases and J lost 4 bases. The CDR3 has 16 residues. CDR3 coding DNA: TGTGCCAGTAGTATGATGTTTGGCGGGAGCCCAGAGACCCAGTACTTC. Amino acid sequence: CASSMMFGGSPETQYF.

V and J are TRBV19 and TRBJ2-7, with D possibly matching TRBD2 (6 bases). V was clipped by 5 bases and J by 5 bases, with 16 bases between them. This CDR3 comprises 14 residues. In germline, CDR1 is LNHDA, CDR2 SQIVND (reference sequence). The CDR3 DNA is TGTGCCAGTAGTCCCCGACTAGACCGGGACGAGCAGTACTTC. This encodes CASSPRLDRDEQYF.

The gene calls are TRBV28 and TRBJ1-6; D not resolved. CDR1 is MDHEN and CDR2 is SYDVKM in the germline V gene. V shed 6 bases and J shed 5 bases, with 11 bases lying between them. The CDR3 loop spans 14 amino acids. CDR3 nucleotide sequence: TGTGCCAGCAGATTCGGGCCTAATAATTCACCCCTCCACTTT. Protein: CASRFGPNNSPLHF. The entire variable domain, with the rest obtained from reference TRBV28 and TRBJ1-6, is as follows: DVKVTQSSRYLVKRTGEKVFLECVQDMDHENMFWYRQDPGLGLRLIYFSYDVKMKEKGDIPEGYSVSREKKERFSLILESASTNQTSMYLCASRFGPNNSPLHFGNGTRLTVT.

The chain carries TRBV10-3 and TRBJ2-1; 13 nucleotides line up with TRBD2. The germline gives CDR1 ENHRY, CDR2 SYGVKD. Trimming at V came to 7 bases and at J to 7 bases, leaving 7 bases not matched to a gene. CDR3 length: 15 residues. CDR3 bases: TGTGCCATCACCCCGGGACTAGCGGGGAATAATGAGCAGTTCTTC. Residues: CAITPGLAGNNEQFF.

This clone came up a few times. The gene calls are TRBV7-3 and TRBJ2-7; no reliable D call. Germline values: CDR1 SGHTA, CDR2 FQGTGA. The ends were cut back, 6 bases at V and 2 bases at J, with 11 bases in the middle. The CDR3 totals 13 residues. The CDR3 region has the DNA TGTGCCAGCAGTCGGACGGAGACCTACGAGCAGTACTTC. Translated: CASSRTETYEQYF.

The chain uses TRBV7-9 and TRBJ2-2; unclear D gene. The germline gives CDR1 SEHNR, CDR2 FQNEAQ (reference sequence). The V end lost 4 bases, the J end lost 2 bases, and 11 bases lay between the germline ends. The CDR3 covers 15 residues. CDR3 in amino acids: CASSSLGVNTGELFF. The CDR3 coding sequence is TGTGCCAGCAGCTCGCTAGGAGTAAACACCGGGGAGCTGTTTTTT.

This chain connects TRBV7-6 to TRBJ2-3; tentatively, D is TRBD1 (5 bases). The CDR3 runs to 16 residues. Germline assignment: CDR1 SGHVS and CDR2 FNYEAQ. V dropped 1 base and J dropped 3 bases, with 14 bases sitting between them. The CDR3 protein is CASSLGPGTGTDTQYF. CDR3 nucleotide sequence: TGTGCCAGCAGCTTAGGCCCGGGTACAGGAACAGATACGCAGTATTTT.

The rearrangement links TRBV28 to TRBJ2-5; the match to TRBD2 covers 14 bases. With V trimmed by 10 bases and J by 3 bases, 10 bases remained unmatched. The CDR3 loop spans 16 amino acids. Germline CDR1 is MDHEN and CDR2 is SYDVKM. As DNA, the CDR3 is TGTGCCACCGACCATGGGGGACTAGCGGGAGAAGAGACCCAGTACTTC. This codes for CATDHGGLAGEETQYF.

The gene calls are TRBV11-3 and TRBJ1-5; D unclear. The CDR3 sequence is 17 residues long. V shed 1 base and J shed 1 base, with 14 bases lying between them. CDR1 and CDR2 from the germline V gene are SGHNT and YENEEA. CDR3 bases: TGTGCCAGCAGCTTAGGTCGAGGGTCGGCGAGCAATCAGCCCCAGCATTTT. Its translation: CASSLGRGSASNQPQHF. Looking up the rest from reference TRBV11-3 and TRBJ1-5 gives the full variable domain: EAGVVQSPRYKIIEKKQPVAFWCNPISGHNTLYWYLQNLGQGPELLIRYENEEAVDDSQLPKDRFSAERLKGVDSTLKIQPAELGDSAVYLCASSLGRGSASNQPQHFGDGTRLSIL.

Comments on this clone: This sample also contains other DNA sequences that code for the same CDR3. The chain uses TRBV28 and TRBJ2-7; D is unresolved. The germline V gene encodes CDR1 MDHEN and CDR2 SYDVKM. The CDR3 runs to 10 residues. Trimming left V 3 bases short and J 5 bases short, with 2 bases between. The CDR3 DNA is TGTGCCAGCAGTTTCCACGAGCAGTACTTC. The encoded protein is CASSFHEQYF. Combining the CDR3 with reference TRBV28 and TRBJ2-7 gives the whole variable domain DVKVTQSSRYLVKRTGEKVFLECVQDMDHENMFWYRQDPGLGLRLIYFSYDVKMKEKGDIPEGYSVSREKKERFSLILESASTNQTSMYLCASSFHEQYFGPGTRLTVT.

This clone was observed once. The chain joins TRBV19 to TRBJ2-7; a possible D gene is TRBD1 (6 bases). CDR3 length: 16 amino acids. V was trimmed by 1 base and J by 0 bases, leaving 13 bases between them. Germline loops: CDR1 LNHDA, CDR2 SQIVND (reference sequence). The CDR3: CASSIVGGSSSYEQYF. CDR3 sequence (DNA): TGTGCCAGTAGTATAGTTGGGGGCTCGAGCTCCTACGAGCAGTACTTC.

This clone was detected once. This sequence joins TRBV28 and TRBJ1-1; 8 bases line up with TRBD1. The CDR3 sequence is 14 residues long. Germline lookup yields CDR1 MDHEN and CDR2 SYDVKM. After removal of 5 bases from V and 1 base from J, the junction contained 3 bases not matched to a gene. CDR3 in amino acids: CASSPTGANTEAFF. The DNA for the CDR3 is TGTGCCAGCAGTCCGACAGGGGCGAACACTGAAGCTTTCTTT. The variable domain in full, completed from reference TRBV28 and TRBJ1-1, reads DVKVTQSSRYLVKRTGEKVFLECVQDMDHENMFWYRQDPGLGLRLIYFSYDVKMKEKGDIPEGYSVSREKKERFSLILESASTNQTSMYLCASSPTGANTEAFFGQGTRLTVV.

This clone came up once. The J gene is TRBJ1-5, the V gene TRBV28; D unresolved. Germline V lookup: CDR1 MDHEN, CDR2 SYDVKM. The CDR3 sequence is 18 residues long. The V end was cut by 4 bases, the J end by 0 bases, with 19 bases between. The CDR3: CASSYGQAGGYSNQPQHF. CDR3 nucleotide sequence: TGTGCCAGCAGTTACGGGCAGGCGGGAGGGTATAGCAATCAGCCCCAGCATTTT. The whole variable domain, remainder taken from reference TRBV28 and TRBJ1-5, is DVKVTQSSRYLVKRTGEKVFLECVQDMDHENMFWYRQDPGLGLRLIYFSYDVKMKEKGDIPEGYSVSREKKERFSLILESASTNQTSMYLCASSYGQAGGYSNQPQHFGDGTRLSIL.

This clone occurred once. The identical CDR3 is also encoded by other nucleotide sequences in the sample. The CDR3 region has the DNA TGTGCCAGCAGTTACTCGAGCGGGACAGCCTCCTACGAGCAGTACTTC. Translation gives CASSYSSGTASYEQYF. The J gene is TRBJ2-7, the V gene TRBV6-5; D is possibly TRBD1 or TRBD2 (7 bases each). CDR3 length: 16 amino acids. V was cut by 0 bases and J by 0 bases, with 12 bases left in between. Germline CDR1 and CDR2: MNHEY and SVGAGI.

This rearrangement joins TRBV4-1 to TRBJ2-5, with TRBD2 as a possible D gene (5 bases). The V end was cut by 0 bases, the J end by 4 bases, with 15 bases between. From germline, CDR1 is MGHRA and CDR2 YSYEKL. The CDR3 covers 16 residues. The CDR3 DNA reads TGCGCCAGCAGCCAAGATCCGGGTAGCGTTAGAGAGACCCAGTACTTC. Protein sequence: CASSQDPGSVRETQYF.

The chain is built from TRBV28 and TRBJ2-1, with TRBD1 identical over 8 bases. The germline V gene encodes CDR1 MDHEN and CDR2 SYDVKM. CDR3 length: 14 amino acids. Trimming at V came to 2 bases and at J to 9 bases, leaving 6 bases not matched to a gene. The CDR3 loop reads CASSLEDRATEQFF. The CDR3 region has the DNA TGTGCCAGCAGTTTAGAGGACAGGGCGACTGAGCAGTTCTTC.

V usage is TRBV7-9 and J usage is TRBJ2-1; D call uncertain. Trimming removed 5 bases from V and 0 bases from J, with 14 bases in between. The CDR3 runs to 16 residues. CDR1 is SEHNR and CDR2 is FQNEAQ in the germline V gene (reference sequence). The CDR3 DNA reads as TGTGCCAGCAGCGATCCTACTTCCAGCTCCTACAATGAGCAGTTCTTC. It specifies CASSDPTSSSYNEQFF. Looking up the rest from reference TRBV7-9 and TRBJ2-1 gives the full variable domain: DTGVSQNPRHKITKRGQNVTFRCDPISEHNRLYWYRQTLGQGPEFLTYFQNEAQLEKSRLLSDRFSAERPKGSFSTLEIQRTEQGDSAMYLCASSDPTSSSYNEQFFGPGTRLTVL.

The chain has TRBV14 and TRBJ2-1, with D possibly being TRBD2 (5 bases). Germline V CDR1 and CDR2: SGHDN, FVKESK. The CDR3 is 14 amino acids. V dropped 2 bases and J dropped 5 bases, with 10 bases sitting between them. The CDR3, as DNA: TGTGCCAGCAGCCAATTGGACTGGGACAATGAGCAGTTCTTC. Protein: CASSQLDWDNEQFF.

CDR3 in DNA: TGTGCCAGCAGCTTAGCGATAATACCTTGGCCGGGGGAAAGCGGCTACACCTTC. Residues: CASSLAIIPWPGESGYTF. J is TRBJ1-2 and V is TRBV7-8, with D perhaps matching TRBD1 (5 bases). This CDR3 is built from 18 residues. The germline CDR1 and CDR2 sequences are SGHVS and FQNEAQ. The V end was cut by 0 bases, the J end by 8 bases, with 25 bases between. The whole variable domain, remainder taken from reference TRBV7-8 and TRBJ1-2, is GAGVSQSPRYKVAKRGQDVALRCDPISGHVSLFWYQQALGQGPEFLTYFQNEAQLDKSGLPSDRFFAERPEGSVSTLKIQRTQQEDSAVYLCASSLAIIPWPGESGYTFGSGTRLTVV.